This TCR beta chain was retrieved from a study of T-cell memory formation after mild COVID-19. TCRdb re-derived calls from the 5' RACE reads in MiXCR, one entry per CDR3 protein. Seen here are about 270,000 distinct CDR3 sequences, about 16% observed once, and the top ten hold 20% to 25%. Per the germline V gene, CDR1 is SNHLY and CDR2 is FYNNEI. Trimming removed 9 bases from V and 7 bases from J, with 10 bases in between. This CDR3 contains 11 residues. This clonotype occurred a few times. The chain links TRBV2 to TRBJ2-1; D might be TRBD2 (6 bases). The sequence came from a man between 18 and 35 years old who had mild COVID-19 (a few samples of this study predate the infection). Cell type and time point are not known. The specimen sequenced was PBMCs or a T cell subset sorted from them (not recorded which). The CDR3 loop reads CASGRGNEQFF. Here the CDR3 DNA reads TGTGCCAGTGGCCGGGGGAATGAGCAGTTCTTC. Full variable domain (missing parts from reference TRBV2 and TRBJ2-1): EPEVTQTPSHQVTQMGQEVILRCVPISNHLYFYWYRQILGQKVEFLVSFYNNEISEKSEIFDDQFSVERPDGSNFTLKIRSTKLEDSAMYFCASGRGNEQFFGPGTRLTVL.